Listed below are T cell receptor beta chains from one sample, sequenced in a study of T-cell memory formation after mild COVID-19. TCRdb called the 5' RACE reads again in MiXCR, with one record for every CDR3 protein. Here the sample spans around 180,000 distinct CDR3 sequences, approximately 18% being singletons. Sequencing used PBMCs or a T cell subset sorted from them (not recorded which). The receptors here all came from a man aged 18 to 30 who had mild COVID-19 (a few samples of this study predate the infection). Cell type and time point are not known. Each CDR3 is given with its conserved first and last residue. The D gene is left open where the match is weak. Clone sizes are given selectively: once, few, many, or a class where the clone is expanded.

j_gene: TRBJ1-5
abundance: -
d_gene: -
v_gene: TRBV28
CDR3nt: TGTGCCAGCAGTTTACGTCAGGGGTTGCAGCCCCAGCATTTT
CDR3aa: CASSLRQGLQPQHF

j_gene: TRBJ1-3
abundance: few
d_gene: TRBD1
v_gene: TRBV6-5
CDR3nt: TGTGCCAGCAGTTACTGGACAGGCCCCGGCTCTGGAAACACCATATATTTT
CDR3aa: CASSYWTGPGSGNTIYF

j_gene: TRBJ2-7
abundance: few
d_gene: -
v_gene: TRBV29-1
CDR3nt: TGCAGCGTTGAGGACGGCTCCTACGAGCAGTACTTC
CDR3aa: CSVEDGSYEQYF

j_gene: TRBJ1-1
abundance: few
d_gene: -
v_gene: TRBV12-3/TRBV12-4
CDR3nt: TGTGCCACCTCACTGGCGGGGGGGGAAGCTTTCTTT
CDR3aa: CATSLAGGEAFF

j_gene: TRBJ2-7
abundance: -
d_gene: TRBD1
v_gene: TRBV9
CDR3nt: TGTGCCAGCAGCGTAGGGGGGACAGGGGCCTACGAGCAGTACTTC
CDR3aa: CASSVGGTGAYEQYF

j_gene: TRBJ2-7
abundance: few
d_gene: -
v_gene: TRBV3-1
CDR3nt: TGTGCCAGCAGCCGGTCGGGCTACGAGCAGTACTTC
CDR3aa: CASSRSGYEQYF

j_gene: TRBJ2-5
abundance: -
d_gene: -
v_gene: TRBV12-3/TRBV12-4
CDR3nt: TGTGCCCTTAAGGCGAGGGGCCAAGAGACCCAGTACTTC
CDR3aa: CALKARGQETQYF

j_gene: TRBJ2-2
abundance: -
d_gene: TRBD2
v_gene: TRBV6-1
CDR3nt: TGTGCCAGTCGCCCGGGACTAGCGGGGGGGCCTTACACCGGGGAGCTGTTTTTT
CDR3aa: CASRPGLAGGPYTGELFF

j_gene: TRBJ1-1
abundance: -
d_gene: TRBD1
v_gene: TRBV18
CDR3nt: TGTGCCACCTCAGGGGGAATGAACACTGAAGCTTTCTTT
CDR3aa: CATSGGMNTEAFF

j_gene: TRBJ2-1
abundance: -
d_gene: -
v_gene: TRBV7-2
CDR3nt: TGTGCCAGCAGCCAAATCTACAGCAATGAGCAGTTCTTC
CDR3aa: CASSQIYSNEQFF

j_gene: TRBJ1-2
abundance: few
d_gene: TRBD1
v_gene: TRBV9
CDR3nt: TGTGCCAGCAGCGCGTCGATCCACAGGGGAAGTAACTATGGCTACACCTTC
CDR3aa: CASSASIHRGSNYGYTF

j_gene: TRBJ1-1
abundance: -
d_gene: TRBD1
v_gene: TRBV7-2
CDR3nt: TGTGCCAGCAGCTTAGCGGACAGGGGGCGGGGAGCTTTCTTT
CDR3aa: CASSLADRGRGAFF

j_gene: TRBJ2-6
abundance: few
d_gene: TRBD2
v_gene: TRBV5-1
CDR3nt: TGCGCCAGCAGCTTGGACCTAGCGGGGGCTGGGGCCAACGTCCTGACTTTC
CDR3aa: CASSLDLAGAGANVLTF

j_gene: TRBJ1-1
abundance: -
d_gene: -
v_gene: TRBV4-3
CDR3nt: TGCGCCAGCAGCCGGGCACTTAGGACGGCCATTGGGACTGAAGCTTTCTTT
CDR3aa: CASSRALRTAIGTEAFF

j_gene: TRBJ1-2
abundance: -
d_gene: -
v_gene: TRBV6-1
CDR3nt: TGTGCCAGCAGTGACGGGACTTATGGCTACACCTTC
CDR3aa: CASSDGTYGYTF

j_gene: TRBJ1-5
abundance: few
d_gene: -
v_gene: TRBV6-5
CDR3nt: TGTGCCAGCAGTCCAAACTCAGAGGGGCGCAATCAGCCCCAGCATTTT
CDR3aa: CASSPNSEGRNQPQHF

j_gene: TRBJ2-3
abundance: few
d_gene: TRBD2
v_gene: TRBV6-5
CDR3nt: TGTGCCAGCAGTTCTACTAGCGGGGGGTTAGATACGCAGTATTTT
CDR3aa: CASSSTSGGLDTQYF

j_gene: TRBJ1-6
abundance: -
d_gene: -
v_gene: TRBV9
CDR3nt: TGTGCCAGCAGCGTAGGACTTGGTCCCCTCCACTTT
CDR3aa: CASSVGLGPLHF